This T cell receptor (beta chain) derives from a study of stem cell transplantation in POMP-related autoinflammatory disease. CDR1 is LNHDA and CDR2 is SQIVND in the germline V gene (reference sequence). The CDR3 spans 14 residues. The V gene end was trimmed by 6 bases and the J gene end by 5 bases; junction bases not matched to a gene: 7. Assay used: immunoSEQ multiplex PCR; TCRdb lists only in-frame clones, some missing. The sample lists approximately 30,000 clones, 88% occurring once. This clone has only one observation. The rearrangement links TRBV19 to TRBJ2-5; 9 nucleotides align to TRBD2. Sequences were derived from CD4+ T cells from PBMCs, sampled before stem cell transplantation. This TCR derives from a human donor with POMP-related autoinflammation and immune dysregulation (PRAID). DNA for the CDR3: TGTGCCAGTAGGGTAGCGGGAGCCGCGGAGACCCAGTACTTC. As protein: CASRVAGAAETQYF.